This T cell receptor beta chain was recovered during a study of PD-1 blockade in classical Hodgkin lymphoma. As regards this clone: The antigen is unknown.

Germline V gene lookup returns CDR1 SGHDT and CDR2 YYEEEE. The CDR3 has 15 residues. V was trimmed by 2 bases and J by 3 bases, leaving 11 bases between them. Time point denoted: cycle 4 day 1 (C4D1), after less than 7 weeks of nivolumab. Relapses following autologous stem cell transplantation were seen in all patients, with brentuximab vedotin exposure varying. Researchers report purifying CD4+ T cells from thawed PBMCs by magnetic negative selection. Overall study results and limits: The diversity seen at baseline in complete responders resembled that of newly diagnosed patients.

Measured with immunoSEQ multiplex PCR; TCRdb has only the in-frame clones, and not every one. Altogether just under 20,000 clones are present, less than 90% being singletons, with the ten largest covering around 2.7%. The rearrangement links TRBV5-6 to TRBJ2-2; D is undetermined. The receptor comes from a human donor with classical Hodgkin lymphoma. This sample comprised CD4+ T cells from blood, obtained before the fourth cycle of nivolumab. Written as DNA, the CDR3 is TGTGCCAGCAGCTTCTGGCGAGCCGACACCGGGGAGCTGTTTTTT. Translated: CASSFWRADTGELFF.